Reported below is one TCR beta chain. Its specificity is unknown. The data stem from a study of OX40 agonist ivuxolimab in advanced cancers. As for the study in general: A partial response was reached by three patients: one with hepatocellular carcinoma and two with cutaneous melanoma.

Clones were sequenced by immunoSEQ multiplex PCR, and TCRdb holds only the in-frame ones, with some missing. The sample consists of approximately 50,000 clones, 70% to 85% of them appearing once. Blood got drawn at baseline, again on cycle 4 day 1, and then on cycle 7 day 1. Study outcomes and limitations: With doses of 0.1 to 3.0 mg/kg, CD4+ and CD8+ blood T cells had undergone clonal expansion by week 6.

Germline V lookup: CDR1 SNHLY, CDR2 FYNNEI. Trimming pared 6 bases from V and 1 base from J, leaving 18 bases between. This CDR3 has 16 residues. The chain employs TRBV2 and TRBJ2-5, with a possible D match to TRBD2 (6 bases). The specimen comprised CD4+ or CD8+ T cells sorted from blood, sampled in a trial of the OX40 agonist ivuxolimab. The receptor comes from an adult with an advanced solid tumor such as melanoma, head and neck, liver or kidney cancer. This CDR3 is CASSAGRTIRQETQYF. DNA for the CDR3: TGTGCCAGCAGCGCGGGGAGAACAATCCGCCAAGAGACCCAGTACTTC.